The clone carrying this T cell receptor (beta chain) was recorded a few times. This specimen belongs to a study of neoadjuvant anti-PD-1 for oral cavity cancer. TCRdb keeps only in-frame clones here, not all; method: immunoSEQ multiplex PCR. The table includes 15,000 to 20,000 clones, about 68% detected once. The sequencing used PBMCs, collected before nivolumab (anti-PD-1) treatment. The receptor comes from a person between 35 and 79 years old with oral cavity squamous cell carcinoma.

Written as DNA, the CDR3 is TGTGCCAGCAGTTTATCGGCAGGAGGCTACACTGAAGCTTTCTTT. Its protein is CASSLSAGGYTEAFF. This chain joins TRBV27 and TRBJ1-1; no clear D gene. The CDR3 runs 15 residues. V was trimmed by 0 bases and J by 3 bases, leaving 11 bases between them. The germline CDR1 and CDR2 sequences are MNHEY and SMNVEV (reference sequence).